This TCR beta chain was retrieved from a study of PD-1 blockade in classical Hodgkin lymphoma. On this clone itself: What it recognizes is unknown.

Points from the study as a whole: Baseline diversity in complete responders resembled that of newly diagnosed patients. Diversity in CD4+ TCRs, unlike that measured in CD8+ TCRs, had risen significantly by C4D1. Before treatment, TCR diversity in newly diagnosed patients was reportedly lower than in healthy donors.

Described time point: cycle 4 day 1 (C4D1), after five to seven weeks of nivolumab. Each patient experienced a relapse that followed autologous stem cell transplantation, and brentuximab vedotin exposure varied. CD4+ T cells were purified from thawed PBMCs by negative selection. Best response was recorded as complete response, partial response or progressive disease. Some clones are missing from TCRdb's copy, which holds only in-frame ones; the method was immunoSEQ multiplex PCR. The repertoire holds 30,000 to 35,000 clones, with about 86% as singletons. With 6 bases removed from V and 5 bases from J, the gap between germline ends came to 20 bases. From germline, CDR1 is ENHRY and CDR2 SYGVKD. The CDR3 runs 16 residues.

The V call is TRBV10-3, the J call TRBJ1-5, with D perhaps TRBD1 (5 bases). The sequences come from CD4+ T cells from blood, collected before the fourth cycle of nivolumab. This clonotype was sampled from a human donor with classical Hodgkin lymphoma. The CDR3 nucleotides read TGTGCCATCAGCCCCGCTCGCAGGGACGGTGATCAGCCCCAGCATTTT. This gives the protein CAISPARRDGDQPQHF.